This T cell receptor beta chain was identified during a study of cytomegalovirus exposure and HLA in healthy donors. Study-wide results and caveats: Published work reported that the classifier diagnosed cytomegalovirus status with high specificity and sensitivity. In a later analysis, TCR association rates varied by HLA locus: DRB1 most, HLA-C fewest. TRBV6-2, TRBV6-3 and some other V segments were unresolvable in 87-base-pair reads. Likely technical artifact: a cluster of highly shared sequence variants.

PCR used 60 Vbeta primers and 13 Jbeta primers. TCRdb keeps only in-frame clones here, not all; method: immunoSEQ multiplex PCR. The sample lists 180,000 or so clones; about four fifths were seen once. V shed 0 bases and J 8 bases; nucleotides not matched to a gene: 8. The CDR3 totals 16 residues. Germline-derived CDR1 and CDR2 are SGHTA and FQGTGA. For this clone: Its antigen is still unknown.

The TCR originated in a male donor in good health and CMV-seronegative. What was sequenced was PBMCs. The chain joins TRBV7-3 to TRBJ2-1; the match to TRBD2 covers 9 bases. CDR3 nucleotides: TGTGCCAGCAGCTTAACGTTCATGCGGGGGGGGGATGAGCAGTTCTTC. Translation gives CASSLTFMRGGDEQFF.